The 23 T cell receptor beta chains below were found in one sample sequenced in a study of regulatory T cells in long-lasting Graves disease. Arm-PCR of CDR3 regions and iRepertoire HTBI primers were used to build TCR beta libraries. MiXCR, run by TCRdb on the multiplex PCR reads, gives a single entry per CDR3 protein. This sample yields approximately 400,000 distinct CDR3 sequences, of which 20% to 25% are seen a single time; approximately 28% belongs to the top ten. Described time point: persistent/refractory GD, antithyroid drugs over 5 years with positive TRAb. RNA from PBMCs was the source of the TCR library. Here the sequenced sample was peripheral blood mononuclear cells (PBMCs), taken when the disease was refractory, from a patient treated with antithyroid drugs. Source of these receptors: a woman aged 40-49 years with Graves disease.

Many counts were recorded for this clonotype. The rearrangement joins TRBV28 to TRBJ2-7; a weak D match, TRBD2 (6 bases). Between the trimmed V and J ends, which lost 6 bases and 4 bases, there was a span of 19 bases. The CDR3 loop spans 15 amino acids. CDR1 is MDHEN and CDR2 is SYDVKM in the germline V gene. CDR3 protein: CASRMVAEGEYEQYF. DNA of the CDR3: TGTGCCAGCAGGATGGTAGCGGAAGGAGAATACGAGCAGTACTTC.

This clonotype showed up just a few times. The chain joins TRBV2 to TRBJ2-2, with D perhaps TRBD2 (6 bases). The V gene lost 9 bases and the J gene lost 4 bases, with 18 bases spanning the gap. CDR1 is SNHLY and CDR2 is FYNNEI in the germline V gene. The CDR3 has 15 residues. Written as DNA, the CDR3 is TGTGCCAGTATGAATGAACTAGCAATCACCGGGGAGCTGTTTTTT. It is translated as CASMNELAITGELFF.

There are many counts of this clonotype. J is TRBJ1-1 and V is TRBV12-3 or TRBV12-4; the D gene is possibly TRBD1 (6 bases). V lost 8 bases and J 1 base, leaving 20 bases between the germline ends. The CDR3 sequence is 16 residues long. CDR3 loop: CASGRTRGLTNTEAFF. The CDR3 nucleotides read TGTGCCAGCGGGCGTACTAGGGGGTTAACGAACACTGAAGCTTTCTTT.

This clonotype was observed at least ten times. The chain recombines TRBV2 with TRBJ2-7, with TRBD2 matching over 8 bases. Per germline, CDR1 SNHLY and CDR2 FYNNEI. Trimming took 3 bases from V and 0 from J; bases not matched to a gene: 1. The CDR3 runs 14 residues. DNA for the CDR3: TGTGCCAGCAGTGAGACTAGCGACTCCTACGAGCAGTACTTC. Translating it yields CASSETSDSYEQYF.

J is TRBJ1-3 and V is TRBV12-3 or TRBV12-4; 9 bases align to TRBD1. The CDR3 runs to 16 residues. Trimming at V came to 7 bases and at J to 7 bases, leaving 14 bases not matched to a gene. CDR3 region: CASTQNRDRVGNTIYF. In DNA, the CDR3 is TGTGCCAGCACGCAAAACCGGGACAGGGTGGGGAACACCATATATTTT.

The V gene is TRBV28, the J gene TRBJ1-1; D may be TRBD1 (5 bases). Trimming took 4 bases from V and 10 from J, leaving 19 bases between them. This CDR3 region has 14 residues. Looked up from germline, CDR1 is MDHEN and CDR2 is SYDVKM. The CDR3 reads CASSYPRRSRGAFF. The CDR3, as DNA: TGTGCCAGCAGTTACCCCCGGCGTAGTAGGGGAGCTTTCTTT.

This clonotype was observed at least ten times. This chain's CDR3 is CATSDPTSGNTGELFF. The DNA for the CDR3 is TGTGCCACCAGTGATCCGACTAGCGGGAACACCGGGGAGCTGTTTTTT. The chain employs TRBV24-1 and TRBJ2-2; 9 bases agree with TRBD2. Looked up from germline, CDR1 is KGHDR and CDR2 is SFDVKD. There are 16 residues in the CDR3. V lost 3 bases and J lost 1; bases outside the gene matches: 2.

The chain carries TRBV14 and TRBJ1-1; D remains ambiguous. V was cut by 0 bases and J by 2 bases, with 7 bases left in between. In germline, CDR1 is SGHDN, CDR2 FVKESK. This CDR3 has 14 amino acids. The chain's CDR3 is CASSQDDLNTEAFF. The CDR3 nucleotides read TGTGCCAGCAGCCAAGATGACCTCAACACTGAAGCTTTCTTT.

This clonotype was found a few times. The rearrangement links TRBV7-2 to TRBJ2-7; TRBD2 matches 13 bases. The CDR3 is made up of 13 amino acids. From germline, CDR1 is SGHTA and CDR2 FQGNSA. J gave up 5 bases and V 8 bases, and 3 bases lay outside the gene matches. The CDR3 coding sequence is TGTGCCAGCCGACTAGCGGGAGGTAACGAGCAGTACTTC. Translating it yields CASRLAGGNEQYF.

This clonotype has ten or more counts. The chain links TRBV6-2 or TRBV6-3 to TRBJ2-5; D is possibly TRBD1 (6 bases). Deletions cut 4 bases from V and 5 bases from J, with 14 bases between. This CDR3 spans 14 amino acids. Germline loops: CDR1 MNHEY, CDR2 SVGEGT. As DNA, the CDR3 is TGTGCCAGCAGTTCCCCAAAGAGGGGGGAGACCCAGTACTTC. This codes for CASSSPKRGETQYF.

The chain has TRBV10-3 and TRBJ1-5; no reliable D call. The CDR3 is 14 amino acids. Per the germline V gene, CDR1 is ENHRY and CDR2 is SYGVKD. The V end lost 10 bases, the J end lost 3 bases, and 16 bases lay between the germline ends. The CDR3, as DNA: TGTGCCACCCGGCATAAGCAAGACAATCAGCCCCAGCATTTT. Translating it yields CATRHKQDNQPQHF.

There are a few counts of this clonotype. A much more abundant neighbour one base away suggests this may be a read error. CDR3 in DNA: TGTGCCAGCAGCTATATTGATAGCTACACCTTC. Translating it yields CASSYIDSYTF. The J gene is TRBJ1-2, the V gene TRBV11-2, with D unclear. Germline CDR1 and CDR2: SGHAT and FQNNGV. Trimming took off 4 bases at V and 9 bases at J, with 9 bases between the two ends. The CDR3 runs to 11 residues.

Points on this clonotype: A read error may be the cause here, since a much bigger clone is one base away. For the CDR3, the DNA is TGTGCCACCAGCTTGTCAGCTCAGGGCAACCGGGAGACCCAGTACTTC. Translating it yields CATSLSAQGNRETQYF. The V call is TRBV15, the J call TRBJ2-5, with D maybe TRBD1 (5 bases). Germline CDR1 and CDR2: LNHNV and YYDKDF (reference sequence). The CDR3 extends over 16 amino acids. V shed 5 bases and J shed 5 bases, with 21 bases lying between them.

This clonotype has ten or more counts. V gene TRBV24-1 combines with J gene TRBJ2-7; 11 bases align to TRBD2. Germline V gene sequence: CDR1 KGHDR, CDR2 SFDVKD. The trim removed 5 bases at V and 4 bases at J, leaving 9 bases unmatched. The CDR3 loop spans 16 amino acids. CDR3 sequence (DNA): TGTGCCACCAGTGCCGCAGGGACTAGCGGTTTATACGAGCAGTACTTC. This sequence encodes CATSAAGTSGLYEQYF.

At least ten counts were recorded for this clonotype. The chain is built from TRBV11-3 and TRBJ2-2; 8 bases agree with TRBD1. From germline, CDR1 is SGHNT and CDR2 YENEEA. This CDR3 region has 16 residues. Trimming at V came to 4 bases and at J to 0 bases, leaving 4 bases not matched to a gene. The CDR3 loop is CASSSGTGANTGELFF. The CDR3 nucleotides read TGTGCCAGCAGCTCCGGGACAGGCGCGAACACCGGGGAGCTGTTTTTT.

The chain uses TRBV6-1 and TRBJ2-5; 7 bases map to TRBD2. The CDR3 sequence is 13 residues long. Germline V gene data show CDR1 as MNHNS and CDR2 as SASEGT. V lost 7 bases to trimming and J lost 1 base; unmatched junction nucleotides: 3. CDR3 nucleotide sequence: TGTGCCAGCAACTGGGAGGGCCAAGAGACCCAGTACTTC. Translating gives CASNWEGQETQYF.

This clonotype was seen ten or more times. The J gene is TRBJ2-7, the V gene TRBV6-5, with 8 bases that match TRBD2. CDR1 MNHEY and CDR2 SVGAGI come from the germline V gene. This CDR3 is built from 17 residues. Losses at the gene ends were 0 bases for V and 0 bases for J; bases not matched to a gene: 7. CDR3 DNA sequence: TGTGCCAGCAGTTACTCGATGGATAGCGGGAACTCCTACGAGCAGTACTTC. It yields the protein CASSYSMDSGNSYEQYF.

This clonotype was picked up one time. The chain links TRBV20-1 to TRBJ2-1, with 10 bases lining up with TRBD2. CDR1 DFQATT and CDR2 SNEGSKA come from the germline V gene (reference sequence). This CDR3 contains 13 residues. V lost 1 base and J lost 15; bases outside the gene matches: 9. This chain's CDR3 is CSARVAGGPPPFF. In nucleotides, the CDR3 is TGCAGTGCTAGAGTAGCGGGAGGCCCCCCCCCGTTCTTC.

Ten or more counts support this clonotype. The gene calls are TRBV28 and TRBJ2-5, with D perhaps matching TRBD2 (7 bases). The V gene lost 6 bases and the J gene lost 5 bases, with 19 bases spanning the gap. There are 15 residues in the CDR3. CDR1 MDHEN and CDR2 SYDVKM come from the germline V gene. As DNA, the CDR3 is TGTGCCAGCAGCCCCACTAGGGGGGGGAGGGAGACCCAGTACTTC. The encoded protein is CASSPTRGGRETQYF.

In regard to this clonotype: This likely traces to a read error, being one base from a far larger clone. CDR3 sequence reads: CAGTPLGGTYEQYF. The CDR3 DNA sequence: TGTGCCGGCACTCCTTTGGGGGGTACCTACGAGCAGTACTTC. V usage is TRBV28 and J usage is TRBJ2-5; weak D call: TRBD2 (6 bases). The better agreement between TRBJ2-7 and the DNA end casts doubt on the J call. The CDR3 spans 14 residues. CDR1 is MDHEN, CDR2 SYDVKM, per germline.

The chain joins TRBV7-9 to TRBJ2-7; TRBD1 aligns across 7 bases. The J segment lost 4 bases and the V segment lost 5 bases, leaving 8 bases of the junction unmatched. The germline V gene encodes CDR1 SEHNR and CDR2 FQNEAQ (reference sequence). The CDR3 runs to 14 residues. As DNA, the CDR3 is TGTGCCAGCAGCAGTCCGGGACAGCTTTACGAGCAGTACTTC. It codes for CASSSPGQLYEQYF. Full variable domain (rest looked up from reference TRBV7-9 and TRBJ2-7): DTGVSQNPRHKITKRGQNVTFRCDPISEHNRLYWYRQTLGQGPEFLTYFQNEAQLEKSRLLSDRFSAERPKGSFSTLEIQRTEQGDSAMYLCASSSPGQLYEQYFGPGTRLTVT.

This clonotype was counted a few times. This rearrangement joins TRBV12-5 to TRBJ2-2, with 10 positions matching TRBD2. Germline V gene lookup returns CDR1 LGHNT and CDR2 FRNRAP. The CDR3 length is 15 residues. Germline trimming cut 6 bases from V and 6 bases from J; bases unmatched to any gene: 7. CDR3 sequence (DNA): TGTGCTAGTGGCCTCTTAGCGGGAGGATCCGGGGAGCTGTTTTTT. Its protein product is CASGLLAGGSGELFF.

The V call is TRBV5-4, the J call TRBJ2-2; 9 bases are shared with TRBD1. Germline loops: CDR1 SGHNT, CDR2 YYREEE (reference sequence). Trimming cost V 0 bases and J 6 bases; bases outside gene matches: 6. This CDR3 is 16 amino acids long. The CDR3 spells CASSLGDRVLAGELFF. CDR3 sequence (DNA): TGTGCCAGCAGCTTGGGGGACAGGGTGTTGGCCGGGGAGCTGTTTTTT.